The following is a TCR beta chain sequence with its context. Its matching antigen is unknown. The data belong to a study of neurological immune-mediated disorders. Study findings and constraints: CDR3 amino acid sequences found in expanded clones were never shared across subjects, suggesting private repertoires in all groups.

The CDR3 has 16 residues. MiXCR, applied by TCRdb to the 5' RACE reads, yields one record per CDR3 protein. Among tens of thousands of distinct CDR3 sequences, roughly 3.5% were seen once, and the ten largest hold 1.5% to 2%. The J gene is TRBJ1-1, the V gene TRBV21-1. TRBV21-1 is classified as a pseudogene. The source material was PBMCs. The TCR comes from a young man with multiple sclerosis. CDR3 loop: CASLFPVVGKCTEAFF. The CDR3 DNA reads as TGTGCCAGCCTGTTTCCGGTGGTCGGTAAGTGCACTGAAGCTTTCTTT.